This T cell receptor beta chain was observed in a study of blood T cell repertoires in COVID-19. The J segment lost 4 bases and the V segment lost 3 bases, leaving 5 bases of the junction unmatched. CDR1 is MNHNS and CDR2 is SASEGT in the germline V gene. The CDR3 sequence is 17 residues long. The method was immunoSEQ multiplex PCR; TCRdb's version includes in-frame clones alone and lacks a portion of them. The table lists about 250,000 clones, roughly 87% of them singletons. The cohort comprised adults aged about 18 to 90 years residing in approximately 25 US areas. Donors were grouped by their self-reported clinical history.

The clonotype originates from a woman aged 25 to 39 with acute COVID-19. Material: PBMCs or T cells enriched from blood (not recorded which). The chain recombines TRBV6-1 with TRBJ2-3; 15 nucleotides align to TRBD2. The CDR3 spells CASSESGLAGGSDTQYF. CDR3 nucleotides: TGTGCCAGCAGTGAGTCTGGACTAGCGGGAGGGTCAGATACGCAGTATTTT.